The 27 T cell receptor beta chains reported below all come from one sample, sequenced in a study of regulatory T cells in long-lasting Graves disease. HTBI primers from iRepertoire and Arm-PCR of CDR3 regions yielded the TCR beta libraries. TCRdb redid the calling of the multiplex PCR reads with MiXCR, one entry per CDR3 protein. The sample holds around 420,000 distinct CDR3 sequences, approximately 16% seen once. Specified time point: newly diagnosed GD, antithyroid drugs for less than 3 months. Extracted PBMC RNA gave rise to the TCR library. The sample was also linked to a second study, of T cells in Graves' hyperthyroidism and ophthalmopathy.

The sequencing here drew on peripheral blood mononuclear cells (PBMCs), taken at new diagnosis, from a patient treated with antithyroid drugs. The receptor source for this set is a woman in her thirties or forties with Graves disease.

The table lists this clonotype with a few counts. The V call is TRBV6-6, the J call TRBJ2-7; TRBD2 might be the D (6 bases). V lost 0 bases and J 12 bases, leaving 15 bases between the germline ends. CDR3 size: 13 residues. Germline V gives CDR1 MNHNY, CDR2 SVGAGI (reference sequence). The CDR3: CASSYSVGSGWYF. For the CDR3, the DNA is TGTGCCAGCAGTTACTCGGTGGGAAGCGGGTGGTACTTC.

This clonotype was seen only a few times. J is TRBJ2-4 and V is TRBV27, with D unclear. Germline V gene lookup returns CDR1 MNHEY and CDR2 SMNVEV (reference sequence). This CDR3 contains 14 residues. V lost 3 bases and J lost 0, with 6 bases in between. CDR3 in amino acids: CASSLLGAKNIQYF. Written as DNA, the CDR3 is TGTGCCAGCAGTTTGCTTGGAGCCAAAAACATTCAGTACTTC.

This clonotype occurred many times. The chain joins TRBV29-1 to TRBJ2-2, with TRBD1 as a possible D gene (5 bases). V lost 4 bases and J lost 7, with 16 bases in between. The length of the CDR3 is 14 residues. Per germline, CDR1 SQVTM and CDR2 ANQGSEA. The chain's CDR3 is CSVGSGAFSGELFF. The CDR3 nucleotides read TGCAGCGTTGGGTCTGGGGCATTTAGCGGGGAGCTGTTTTTT.

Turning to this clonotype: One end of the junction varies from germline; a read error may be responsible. The CDR3 DNA reads as TGTGCCAGCCTGCGGGACAGGGCCCCCTACGGGCAGTACTTC. This encodes CASLRDRAPYGQYF. The chain uses TRBV6-1 and TRBJ2-7; TRBD1 agrees at 9 bases. The germline V gene has CDR1 MNHNS and CDR2 SASEGT. The CDR3 sequence is 14 residues long.

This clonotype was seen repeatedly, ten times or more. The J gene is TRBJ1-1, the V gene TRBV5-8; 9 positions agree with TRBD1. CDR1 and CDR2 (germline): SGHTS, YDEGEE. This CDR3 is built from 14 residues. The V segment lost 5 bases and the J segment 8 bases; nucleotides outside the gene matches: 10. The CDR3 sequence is CASSYTGTGREAFF. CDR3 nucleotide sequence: TGTGCCAGCAGTTATACCGGGACAGGGCGGGAAGCTTTCTTT.

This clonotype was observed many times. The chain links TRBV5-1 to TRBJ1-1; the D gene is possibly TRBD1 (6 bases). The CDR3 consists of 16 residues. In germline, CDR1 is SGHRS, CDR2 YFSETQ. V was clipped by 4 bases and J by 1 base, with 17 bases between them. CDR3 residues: CASSEPPGDENTEAFF. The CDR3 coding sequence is TGCGCCAGCAGCGAACCTCCAGGGGACGAGAACACTGAAGCTTTCTTT.

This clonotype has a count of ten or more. The CDR3 region has the DNA TGTGCCAGCAGCTCCGGATCTTCACCCCTCCACTTT. Residues: CASSSGSSPLHF. The chain uses TRBV11-3 and TRBJ1-6; D is ambiguous. The CDR3 loop spans 12 amino acids. Germline V gives CDR1 SGHNT, CDR2 YENEEA. The germline V and J ends were trimmed by 4 bases and 9 bases, with 7 bases remaining between them.

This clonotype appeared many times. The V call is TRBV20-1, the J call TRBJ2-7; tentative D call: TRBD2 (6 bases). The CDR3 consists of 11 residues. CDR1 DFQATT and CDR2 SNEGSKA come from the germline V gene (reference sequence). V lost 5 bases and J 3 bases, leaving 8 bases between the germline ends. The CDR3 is CSAQDYYEQYF. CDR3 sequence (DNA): TGCAGTGCTCAGGACTACTACGAGCAGTACTTC.

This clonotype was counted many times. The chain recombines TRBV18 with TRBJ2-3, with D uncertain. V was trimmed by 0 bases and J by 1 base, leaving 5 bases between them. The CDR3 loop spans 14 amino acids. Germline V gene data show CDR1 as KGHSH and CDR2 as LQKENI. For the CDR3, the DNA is TGTGCCAGCTCACCACCGATCGGCACAGATACGCAGTATTTT. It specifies CASSPPIGTDTQYF. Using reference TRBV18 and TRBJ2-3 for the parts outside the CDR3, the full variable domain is NAGVMQNPRHLVRRRGQEARLRCSPMKGHSHVYWYRQLPEEGLKFMVYLQKENIIDESGMPKERFSAEFPKEGPSILRIQQVVRGDSAAYFCASSPPIGTDTQYFGPGTRLTVL.

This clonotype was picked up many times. The CDR3 DNA reads TGCGCCAGCAGCTTGTTGGCCCAAGAGACCCAGTACTTC. Translation gives CASSLLAQETQYF. The genes are TRBV5-1 and TRBJ2-5, with D unclear. Germline CDR1 reads SGHRS; CDR2 reads YFSETQ. Trimming removed 1 base at V and 1 base at J, with 5 bases between. This CDR3 region has 13 residues.

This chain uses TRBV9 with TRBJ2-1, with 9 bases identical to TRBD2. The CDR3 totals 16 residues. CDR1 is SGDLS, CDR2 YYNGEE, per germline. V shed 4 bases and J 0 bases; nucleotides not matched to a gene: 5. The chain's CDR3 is CASSTLAGPSYNEQFF. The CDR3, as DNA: TGTGCCAGCAGCACCCTAGCGGGGCCCTCCTACAATGAGCAGTTCTTC.

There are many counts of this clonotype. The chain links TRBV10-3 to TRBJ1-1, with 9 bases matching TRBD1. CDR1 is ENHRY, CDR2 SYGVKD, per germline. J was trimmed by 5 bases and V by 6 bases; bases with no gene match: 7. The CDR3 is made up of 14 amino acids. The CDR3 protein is CAIRETGGRTEAFF. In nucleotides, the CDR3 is TGTGCCATCAGAGAGACAGGGGGGAGGACTGAAGCTTTCTTT.

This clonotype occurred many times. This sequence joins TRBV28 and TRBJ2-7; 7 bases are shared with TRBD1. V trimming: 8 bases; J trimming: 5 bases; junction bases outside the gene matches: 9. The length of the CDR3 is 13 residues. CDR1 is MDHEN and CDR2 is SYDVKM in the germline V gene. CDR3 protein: CASCTGARNEQYF. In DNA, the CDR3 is TGTGCCAGCTGTACAGGGGCTCGGAACGAGCAGTACTTC.

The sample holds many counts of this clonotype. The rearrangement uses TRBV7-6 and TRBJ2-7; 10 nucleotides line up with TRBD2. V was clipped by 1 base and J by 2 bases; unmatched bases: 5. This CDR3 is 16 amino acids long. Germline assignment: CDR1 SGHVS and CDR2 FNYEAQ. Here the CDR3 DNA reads TGTGCCAGCAGCTTAGGGACTAGCGGAAATACCTACGAGCAGTACTTC. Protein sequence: CASSLGTSGNTYEQYF. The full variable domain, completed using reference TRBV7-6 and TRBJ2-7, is GAGVSQSPRYKVTKRGQDVALRCDPISGHVSLYWYRQALGQGPEFLTYFNYEAQQDKSGLPNDRFSAERPEGSISTLTIQRTEQRDSAMYRCASSLGTSGNTYEQYFGPGTRLTVT.

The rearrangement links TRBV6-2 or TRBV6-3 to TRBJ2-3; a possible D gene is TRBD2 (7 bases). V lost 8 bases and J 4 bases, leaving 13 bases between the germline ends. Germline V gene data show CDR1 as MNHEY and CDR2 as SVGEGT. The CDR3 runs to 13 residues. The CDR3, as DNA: TGTGCCAGCCGCCGGGGGGCGGCAGATACGCAGTATTTT. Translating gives CASRRGAADTQYF.

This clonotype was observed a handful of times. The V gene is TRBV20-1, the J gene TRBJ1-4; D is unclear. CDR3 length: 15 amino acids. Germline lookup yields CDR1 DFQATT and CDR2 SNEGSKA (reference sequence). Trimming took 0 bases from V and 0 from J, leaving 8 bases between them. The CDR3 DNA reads TGCAGTGCTAGAGACTGGAGCTCAACTAATGAAAAACTGTTTTTT. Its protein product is CSARDWSSTNEKLFF.

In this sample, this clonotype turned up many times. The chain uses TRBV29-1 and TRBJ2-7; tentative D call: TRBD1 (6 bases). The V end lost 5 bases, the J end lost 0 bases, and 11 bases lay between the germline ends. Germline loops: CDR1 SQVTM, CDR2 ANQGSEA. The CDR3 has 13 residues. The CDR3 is CSVFTGSSYEQYF. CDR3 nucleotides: TGCAGCGTTTTTACAGGGAGCTCCTACGAGCAGTACTTC.

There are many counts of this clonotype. The CDR3 spells CATSRVTGELFF. Written as DNA, the CDR3 is TGTGCCACCAGCAGAGTTACCGGGGAGCTGTTTTTT. This sequence joins TRBV15 and TRBJ2-2, with unresolved D. This CDR3 is built from 12 residues. Trimming cost V 1 base and J 5 bases, with 2 bases left between them. Germline CDR1 is LNHNV and CDR2 is YYDKDF (reference sequence).

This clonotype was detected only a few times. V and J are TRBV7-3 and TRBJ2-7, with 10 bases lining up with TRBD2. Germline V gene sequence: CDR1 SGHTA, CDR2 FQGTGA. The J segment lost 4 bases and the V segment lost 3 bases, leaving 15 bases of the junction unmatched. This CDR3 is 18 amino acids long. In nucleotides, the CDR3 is TGTGCCAGCAGCTTTCTCCCTTCGTCGGCTAGCGGGAGTTACGAGCAGTACTTC. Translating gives CASSFLPSSASGSYEQYF. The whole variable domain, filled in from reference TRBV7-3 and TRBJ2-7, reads GAGVSQTPSNKVTEKGKYVELRCDPISGHTALYWYRQSLGQGPEFLIYFQGTGAADDSGLPNDRFFAVRPEGSVSTLKIQRTERGDSAVYLCASSFLPSSASGSYEQYFGPGTRLTVT.

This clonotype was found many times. CDR3 nucleotides: TGTGCCATCAGTGAGGTTTGGGTCGCAACGGAGAGCTCCTACGAGCAGTACTTC. Translation: CAISEVWVATESSYEQYF. The V call is TRBV10-3, the J call TRBJ2-7; unclear D gene. The germline V gene has CDR1 ENHRY and CDR2 SYGVKD. The CDR3 spans 18 residues. Trimming shortened V by 2 bases and J by 0 bases, and 20 bases separated the two germline ends.

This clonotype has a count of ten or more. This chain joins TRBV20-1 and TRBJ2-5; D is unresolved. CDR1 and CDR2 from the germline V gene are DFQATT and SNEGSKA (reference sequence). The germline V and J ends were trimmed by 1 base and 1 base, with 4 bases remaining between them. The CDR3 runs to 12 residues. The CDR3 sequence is CSARVAQETQYF. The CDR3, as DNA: TGCAGTGCTAGAGTAGCCCAAGAGACCCAGTACTTC.

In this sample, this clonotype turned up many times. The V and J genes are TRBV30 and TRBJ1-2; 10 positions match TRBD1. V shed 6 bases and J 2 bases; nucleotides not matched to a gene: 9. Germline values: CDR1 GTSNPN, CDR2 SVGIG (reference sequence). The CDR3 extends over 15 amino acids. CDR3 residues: CACYGQGVKNYGYTF. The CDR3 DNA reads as TGTGCCTGCTACGGACAGGGGGTTAAAAACTATGGCTACACCTTC.

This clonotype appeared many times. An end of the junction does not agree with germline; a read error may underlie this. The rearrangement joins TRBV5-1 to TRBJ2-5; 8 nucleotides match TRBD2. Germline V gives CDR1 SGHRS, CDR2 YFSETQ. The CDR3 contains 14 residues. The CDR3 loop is CASSTGTSQETQYF. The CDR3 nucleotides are TGTGCCAGCAGCACTGGGACTAGCCAAGAGACCCAGTACTTC.

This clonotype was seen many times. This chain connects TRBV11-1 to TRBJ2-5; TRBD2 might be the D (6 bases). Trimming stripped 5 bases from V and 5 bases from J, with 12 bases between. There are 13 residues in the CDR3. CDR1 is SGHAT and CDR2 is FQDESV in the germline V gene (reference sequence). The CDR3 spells CASSPGGPETQYF. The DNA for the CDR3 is TGTGCCAGCAGCCCAGGAGGGCCGGAGACCCAGTACTTC.

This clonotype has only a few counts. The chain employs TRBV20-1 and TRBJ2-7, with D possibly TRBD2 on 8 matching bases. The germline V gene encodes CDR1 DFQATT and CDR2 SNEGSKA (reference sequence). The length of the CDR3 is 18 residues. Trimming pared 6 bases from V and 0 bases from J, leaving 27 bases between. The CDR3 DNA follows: TGCAGTGCCAGGGGGTCGGGTGTAGCGGGAACCTACTCCTACGAGCAGTACTTC. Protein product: CSARGSGVAGTYSYEQYF.

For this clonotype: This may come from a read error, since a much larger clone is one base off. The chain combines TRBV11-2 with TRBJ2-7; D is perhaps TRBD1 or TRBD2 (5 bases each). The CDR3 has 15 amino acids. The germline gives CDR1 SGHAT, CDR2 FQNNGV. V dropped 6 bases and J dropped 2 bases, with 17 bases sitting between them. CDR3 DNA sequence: TGTGCCAGCAGTGGACCGGGACCGATAACCTACGAGCAGTACTTC. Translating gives CASSGPGPITYEQYF.

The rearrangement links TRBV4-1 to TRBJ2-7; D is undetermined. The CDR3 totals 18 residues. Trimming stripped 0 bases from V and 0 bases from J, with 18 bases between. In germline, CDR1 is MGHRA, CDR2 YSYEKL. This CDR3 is CASSQDLRSFLSSYEQYF. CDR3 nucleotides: TGCGCCAGCAGCCAAGATCTGAGGAGCTTTTTGAGCTCCTACGAGCAGTACTTC.